The subject of this entry is one T cell receptor (beta chain). The antigen remains undetermined. One end of the junction fails to match germline, which may point to a read error. Germline CDR1 and CDR2: MNHEY and SMNVEV (reference sequence). There are 9 residues in the CDR3. The data derive from a study of T-cell reconstitution after alpha-beta-depleted transplantation in children. Study-wide results and limits: Among T cells one year after transplant, newly produced cells accounted for most counts and diversity. By about two months after transplant, alpha-beta T cells reportedly arose from several hundred graft clones that had expanded. Diversity of TCRbeta at day 60 was high in some patients, arising from surviving recipient T cells and thymic progenitors.

Unique molecular identifiers were incorporated into the prepared TCRbeta library. One entry per CDR3 protein, called by TCRdb with MiXCR from the PCR reads. The sample has 200,000 to 250,000 distinct CDR3 sequences, around 7.7% seen once; the top ten hold approximately 34%. The sequencing here drew on PBMCs, mostly from graft donor cells, taken 360 days after TCRalphabeta/CD19-depleted stem cell transplant. The chain uses TRBV27 and TRBJ2-7; D not resolved. The sequence was collected from a male patient under 10 years old who had a stem cell transplant for acute myeloid leukemia, so the T cells may come from the graft donor. The CDR3 reads CASSWPIPF. DNA of the CDR3: TGTGCCAGCAGTTGGCCAATCCCCTTC.